This TCR beta chain was sequenced during a study of OX40 agonist ivuxolimab in advanced cancers. Study-level points and caveats: Individuals who were partial responders at 0.1-3.0 mg/kg had clonal expansion that ranked among the lowest. CD8+ T cells (on average) carried more expanded clones than CD4+ T cells.

V was shortened by 5 bases and J by 2 bases, with 10 bases between the two germline ends. The CDR3 has 13 residues. CDR1 SGHRS and CDR2 YFSETQ come from the germline V gene. Details on this clone: Its antigen is as yet unknown.

Assay: immunoSEQ multiplex PCR; the TCRdb copy retains only in-frame clones and omits some. The repertoire holds some 69,000 clones, approximately 90% seen once, with 4% to 4.5% in the top ten. Patients with autoimmune history or systemic immunosuppression were excluded. The receptor was derived from an adult with an advanced solid tumor such as melanoma, head and neck, liver or kidney cancer. The starting material was CD4+ or CD8+ T cells sorted from blood, obtained in a trial of the OX40 agonist ivuxolimab. The chain employs TRBV5-1 and TRBJ1-1; D unresolved. CDR3 residues: CASRRELNTEAFF. In nucleotides, the CDR3 is TGCGCCAGCAGGAGGGAATTAAACACTGAAGCTTTCTTT.